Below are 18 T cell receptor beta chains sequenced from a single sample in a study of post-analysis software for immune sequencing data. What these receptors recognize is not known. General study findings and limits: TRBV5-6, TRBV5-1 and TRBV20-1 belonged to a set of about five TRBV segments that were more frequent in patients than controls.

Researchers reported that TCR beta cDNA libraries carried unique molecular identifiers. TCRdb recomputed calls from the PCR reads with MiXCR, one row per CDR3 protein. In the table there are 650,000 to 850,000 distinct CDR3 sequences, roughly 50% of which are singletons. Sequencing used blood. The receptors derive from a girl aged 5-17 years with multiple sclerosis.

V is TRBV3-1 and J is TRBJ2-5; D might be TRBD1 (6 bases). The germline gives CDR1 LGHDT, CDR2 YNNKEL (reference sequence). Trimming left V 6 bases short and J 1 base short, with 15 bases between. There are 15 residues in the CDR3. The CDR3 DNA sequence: TGTGCCAGCAGACCGCGGAACAGGGCCCAAGAGACCCAGTACTTC. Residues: CASRPRNRAQETQYF.

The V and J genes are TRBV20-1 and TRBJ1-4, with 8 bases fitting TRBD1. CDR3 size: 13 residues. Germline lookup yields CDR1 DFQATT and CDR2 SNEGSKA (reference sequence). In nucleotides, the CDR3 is TGCACCGGACAGGGTGCCACTAATGAAAAACTGTTTTTT. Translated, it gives CTGQGATNEKLFF.

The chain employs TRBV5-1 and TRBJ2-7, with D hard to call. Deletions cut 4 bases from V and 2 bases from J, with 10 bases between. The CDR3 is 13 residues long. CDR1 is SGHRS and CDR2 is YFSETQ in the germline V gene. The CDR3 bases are TGCGCCAGCAGCCAGAAGGACCCCTACGAGCAGTACTTC. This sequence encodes CASSQKDPYEQYF.

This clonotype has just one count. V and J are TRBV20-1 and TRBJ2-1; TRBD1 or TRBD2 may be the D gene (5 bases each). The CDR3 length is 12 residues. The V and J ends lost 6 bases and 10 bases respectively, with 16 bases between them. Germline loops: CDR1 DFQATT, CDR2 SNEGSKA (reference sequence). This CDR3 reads CSASLRDREQFF. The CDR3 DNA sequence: TGCAGTGCGAGCCTCCGGGACCGCGAGCAGTTCTTC.

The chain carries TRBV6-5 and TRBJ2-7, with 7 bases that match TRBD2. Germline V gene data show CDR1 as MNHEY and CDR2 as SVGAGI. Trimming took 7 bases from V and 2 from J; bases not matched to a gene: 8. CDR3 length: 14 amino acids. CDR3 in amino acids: CASKGTTGPYEQYF. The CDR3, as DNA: TGTGCCAGCAAGGGGACTACAGGACCCTACGAGCAGTACTTC.

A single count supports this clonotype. The CDR3 loop is CSPPGQGTYEQYF. The CDR3 DNA follows: TGCAGCCCCCCGGGACAGGGTACCTACGAGCAGTACTTC. The chain uses TRBV29-1 and TRBJ2-5; 9 bases match TRBD1. The last part of the DNA fits TRBJ2-7 better; the J call may be wrong. CDR1 and CDR2 (germline): SQVTM, ANQGSEA. This CDR3 spans 13 amino acids.

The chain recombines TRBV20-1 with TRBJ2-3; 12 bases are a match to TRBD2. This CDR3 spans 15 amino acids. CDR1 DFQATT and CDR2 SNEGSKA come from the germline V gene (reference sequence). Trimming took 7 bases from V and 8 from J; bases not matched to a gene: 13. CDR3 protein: CSVELTSGRGGTQYF. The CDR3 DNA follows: TGCAGTGTGGAACTGACTAGCGGGAGAGGGGGTACGCAGTATTTT.

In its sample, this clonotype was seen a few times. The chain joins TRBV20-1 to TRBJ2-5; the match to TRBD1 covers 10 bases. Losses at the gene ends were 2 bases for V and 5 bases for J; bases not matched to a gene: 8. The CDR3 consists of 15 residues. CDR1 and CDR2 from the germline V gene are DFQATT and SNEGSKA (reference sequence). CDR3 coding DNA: TGCAGTGCTAGACCCGGGACAGGGGCGTTGGAGACCCAGTACTTC. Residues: CSARPGTGALETQYF.

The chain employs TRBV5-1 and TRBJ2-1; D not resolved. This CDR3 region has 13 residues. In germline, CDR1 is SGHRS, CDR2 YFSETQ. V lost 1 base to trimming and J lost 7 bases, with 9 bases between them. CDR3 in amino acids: CASSLTFENEQFF. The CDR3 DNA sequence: TGCGCCAGCAGCTTGACGTTCGAGAATGAGCAGTTCTTC.

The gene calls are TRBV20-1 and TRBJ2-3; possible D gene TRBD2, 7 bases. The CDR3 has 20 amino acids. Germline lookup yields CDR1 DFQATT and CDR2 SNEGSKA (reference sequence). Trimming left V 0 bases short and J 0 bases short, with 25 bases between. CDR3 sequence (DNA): TGCAGTGCTAGAGAACGGTTTGGTGGGGCGGGGGCTACTAGCACAGATACGCAGTATTTT. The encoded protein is CSARERFGGAGATSTDTQYF.

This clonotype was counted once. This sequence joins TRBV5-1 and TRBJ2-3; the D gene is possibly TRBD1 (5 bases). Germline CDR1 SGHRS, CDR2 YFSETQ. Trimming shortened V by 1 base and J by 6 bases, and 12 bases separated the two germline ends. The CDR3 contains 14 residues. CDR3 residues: CASSLSSGSDTQYF. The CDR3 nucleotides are TGCGCCAGCAGCTTGAGTTCAGGGTCGGATACGCAGTATTTT.

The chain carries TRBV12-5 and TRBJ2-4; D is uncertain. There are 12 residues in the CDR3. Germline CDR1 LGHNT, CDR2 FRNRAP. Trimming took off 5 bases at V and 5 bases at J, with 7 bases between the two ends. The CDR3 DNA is TGTGCTAGTGGTCCAGGACAAAACATTCAGTACTTC. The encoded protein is CASGPGQNIQYF.

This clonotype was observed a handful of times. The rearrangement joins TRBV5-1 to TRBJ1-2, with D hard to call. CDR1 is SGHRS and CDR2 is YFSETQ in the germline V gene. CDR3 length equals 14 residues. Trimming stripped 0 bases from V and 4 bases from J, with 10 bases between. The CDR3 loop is CASSLEGRAYGYTF. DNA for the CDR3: TGCGCCAGCAGCTTGGAGGGTCGAGCCTATGGCTACACCTTC.

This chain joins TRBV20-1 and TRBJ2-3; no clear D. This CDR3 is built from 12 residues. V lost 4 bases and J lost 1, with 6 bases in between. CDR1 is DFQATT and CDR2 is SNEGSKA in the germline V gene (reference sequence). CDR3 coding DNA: TGCAGTGCTATTACGGGCACAGATACGCAGTATTTT. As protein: CSAITGTDTQYF.

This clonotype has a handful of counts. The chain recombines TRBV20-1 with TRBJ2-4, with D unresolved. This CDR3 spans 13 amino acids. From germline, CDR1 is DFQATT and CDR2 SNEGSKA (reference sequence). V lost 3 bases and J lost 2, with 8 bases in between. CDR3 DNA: TGCAGTGCTAGTAGCCAATCCAAAAACATTCAGTACTTC. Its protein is CSASSQSKNIQYF.

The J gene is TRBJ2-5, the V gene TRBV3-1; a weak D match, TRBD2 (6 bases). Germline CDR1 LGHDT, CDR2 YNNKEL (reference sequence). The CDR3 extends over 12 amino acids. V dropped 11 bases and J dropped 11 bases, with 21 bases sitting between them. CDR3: CASGRDPLEQYF. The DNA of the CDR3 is TGTGCCTCCGGGCGGGACCCCTTGGAGCAGTACTTC.

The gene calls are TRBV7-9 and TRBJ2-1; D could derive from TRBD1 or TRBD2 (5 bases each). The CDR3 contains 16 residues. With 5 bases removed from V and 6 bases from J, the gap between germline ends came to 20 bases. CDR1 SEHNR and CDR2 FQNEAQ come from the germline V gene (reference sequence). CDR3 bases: TGTGCCAGCAGCGCCTACCCCGGGACCACCAGCAATGAGCAGTTCTTC. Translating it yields CASSAYPGTTSNEQFF.

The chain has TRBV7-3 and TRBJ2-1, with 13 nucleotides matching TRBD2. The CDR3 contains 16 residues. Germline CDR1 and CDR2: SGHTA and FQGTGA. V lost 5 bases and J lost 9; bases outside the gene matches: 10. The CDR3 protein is CASSPGTSGGAVEQFF. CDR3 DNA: TGTGCCAGCAGCCCCGGTACTAGCGGGGGGGCCGTTGAGCAGTTCTTC. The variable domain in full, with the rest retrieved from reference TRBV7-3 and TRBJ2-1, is GAGVSQTPSNKVTEKGKYVELRCDPISGHTALYWYRQSLGQGPEFLIYFQGTGAADDSGLPNDRFFAVRPEGSVSTLKIQRTERGDSAVYLCASSPGTSGGAVEQFFGPGTRLTVL.